These 26 T cell receptor beta chains originate from one sample sequenced in a study of T-cell reconstitution after alpha-beta-depleted transplantation in children. The authors prepared the TCRbeta library with unique molecular identifiers. MiXCR, applied by TCRdb to the PCR reads, yields one record per CDR3 protein. The sample lists 200,000 to 250,000 distinct CDR3 sequences; roughly a tenth were seen once. The sequencing used PBMCs from the stem cell graft donor, collected from the stem cell graft. The receptors come from a human donor who donated a stem cell graft to a child with acute lymphoblastic leukemia.

This chain links TRBV12-3 or TRBV12-4 with TRBJ1-1; a possible D gene is TRBD1 (5 bases). The CDR3 is 14 residues long. V was trimmed by 3 bases and J by 2 bases, leaving 10 bases between them. The CDR3 spells CASSFSGDNTEAFF. CDR3 bases: TGTGCCAGCAGTTTTTCGGGGGATAACACTGAAGCTTTCTTT.

This clonotype has a handful of counts. The J gene is TRBJ2-7, the V gene TRBV12-3 or TRBV12-4; D may be TRBD1 or TRBD2 (6 bases each). Trimming removed 3 bases from V and 7 bases from J, with 19 bases in between. The CDR3 extends over 15 amino acids. CDR3 region: CASSFRDIRRGEQYF. For the CDR3, the DNA is TGTGCCAGCAGTTTCAGGGACATTCGGCGGGGAGAGCAGTACTTC.

This sequence joins TRBV29-1 and TRBJ2-3; no clear D. Trimming left V 1 base short and J 3 bases short, with 8 bases between. The CDR3 contains 13 residues. Germline assignment: CDR1 SQVTM and CDR2 ANQGSEA. CDR3 loop: CSVEGAETDTQYF. The CDR3 coding sequence is TGCAGCGTTGAAGGGGCAGAAACAGATACGCAGTATTTT.

This clonotype was seen at least ten times. The gene calls are TRBV25-1 and TRBJ2-5; 7 bases are a match to TRBD1. V trimming: 6 bases; J trimming: 7 bases; junction bases outside the gene matches: 17. Germline-derived CDR1 and CDR2 are MGHDK and SYGVNS. This CDR3 is built from 16 residues. Here the CDR3 reads CASSNPGTEKRRTQYF. CDR3 coding DNA: TGTGCCAGCAGCAACCCCGGGACAGAGAAGAGACGGACCCAGTACTTC.

The chain has TRBV10-2 and TRBJ1-4, with D perhaps TRBD1 (6 bases). Germline CDR1 is WSHSY and CDR2 is SAAADI. The CDR3 length is 14 residues. The V end was cut by 4 bases, the J end by 0 bases, with 6 bases between. The chain's CDR3 is CASSAGATNEKLFF. The DNA for the CDR3 is TGCGCCAGCAGTGCAGGGGCAACTAATGAAAAACTGTTTTTT.

This clonotype showed up just a few times. The V call is TRBV11-2, the J call TRBJ2-5; maybe TRBD1 (6 bases). Germline lookup yields CDR1 SGHAT and CDR2 FQNNGV. CDR3 size: 15 residues. Trimming took off 7 bases at V and 3 bases at J, with 18 bases between the two ends. The CDR3 DNA reads TGTGCCAGCACCCGAACAGGGCTAGCCGAAGAGACCCAGTACTTC. Protein product: CASTRTGLAEETQYF.

This clonotype was recorded at least ten times. DNA for the CDR3: TGCAGCGTTCTACAGGGGGCGAGGAATGAGCAGTTCTTC. This translates into CSVLQGARNEQFF. The chain joins TRBV29-1 to TRBJ2-1, with 9 bases matching TRBD1. CDR3 length equals 13 residues. Germline assignment: CDR1 SQVTM and CDR2 ANQGSEA. V trimming: 5 bases; J trimming: 7 bases; junction bases outside the gene matches: 6.

The rearrangement uses TRBV12-3 or TRBV12-4 and TRBJ2-4; TRBD2 agrees at 11 bases. This CDR3 is 15 amino acids long. Trimming cost V 6 bases and J 8 bases; bases outside gene matches: 9. CDR3 amino acids: CASSPQLAGGDIQYF. The CDR3 DNA is TGTGCCAGCAGCCCCCAATTAGCGGGGGGGGACATTCAGTACTTC.

This clonotype was picked up many times. The CDR3 spells CASSSLALNTEAFF. The CDR3 DNA sequence: TGTGCCAGCAGTTCGCTCGCACTGAACACTGAAGCTTTCTTT. V usage is TRBV12-3 or TRBV12-4 and J usage is TRBJ1-1; D not resolved. This CDR3 has 14 amino acids. The V end was cut by 4 bases, the J end by 0 bases, with 9 bases between.

This clonotype was recorded at least ten times. The rearrangement uses TRBV2 and TRBJ2-4; tentatively, D is TRBD2 (6 bases). This CDR3 contains 14 residues. Germline CDR1 reads SNHLY; CDR2 reads FYNNEI. V lost 7 bases and J 0 bases, leaving 10 bases between the germline ends. Here the CDR3 reads CASMGRGAKNIQYF. In DNA, the CDR3 is TGTGCCAGCATGGGGCGGGGAGCCAAAAACATTCAGTACTTC.

This rearrangement joins TRBV27 to TRBJ1-2; TRBD1 matches 9 bases. Germline assignment: CDR1 MNHEY and CDR2 SMNVEV (reference sequence). This CDR3 spans 15 amino acids. The ends lost 5 bases at V and 5 bases at J; junction bases unmatched: 9. CDR3 nucleotide sequence: TGTGCCAGCAGTCCCGGGACAGGGAGATGGTATGGCTACACCTTC. Translated: CASSPGTGRWYGYTF.

The chain has TRBV20-1 and TRBJ1-2; D remains unclear. Trimming took off 0 bases at V and 8 bases at J, with 22 bases between the two ends. Looked up from germline, CDR1 is DFQATT and CDR2 is SNEGSKA (reference sequence). There are 16 residues in the CDR3. The CDR3 DNA sequence: TGCAGTGCTAGAGACGGCCCACGAGAGGGCTGGCGGGGCTACACCTTC. It encodes CSARDGPREGWRGYTF.

The genes are TRBV20-1 and TRBJ1-5; 8 nucleotides match TRBD1. The V and J ends lost 0 bases and 7 bases, in that order; junction bases with no gene match: 8. Germline CDR1 and CDR2: DFQATT and SNEGSKA (reference sequence). CDR3 length: 15 residues. The CDR3 DNA reads TGCAGTGCTAGAGACCCAGGGGGCTCAGGGCAGCCCCAGCATTTT. Its protein is CSARDPGGSGQPQHF.

J is TRBJ2-6 and V is TRBV6-1; D uncertain. Germline CDR1 reads MNHNS; CDR2 reads SASEGT. V was cut by 6 bases and J by 0 bases, with 9 bases left in between. The CDR3 contains 15 residues. The chain's CDR3 is CASRTDGSGANVLTF. In DNA form, the CDR3 reads TGTGCCAGCAGAACAGACGGCTCTGGGGCCAACGTCCTGACTTTC.

This clonotype has ten or more counts. The CDR3 region has the DNA TGTGCCAGCAGTTACAGTGAGGGGACCCAGTACTTC. It yields the protein CASSYSEGTQYF. The chain uses TRBV6-5 and TRBJ2-5; D may be TRBD2 (5 bases). The germline V and J ends were trimmed by 2 bases and 7 bases, with 8 bases remaining between them. This CDR3 is 12 amino acids long. CDR1 and CDR2 from the germline V gene are MNHEY and SVGAGI.

This clonotype was found a few times. The chain combines TRBV18 with TRBJ1-5; D perhaps matches TRBD1 (5 bases). The ends were cut back, 4 bases at V and 2 bases at J, with 12 bases in the middle. In germline, CDR1 is KGHSH, CDR2 LQKENI. The CDR3 has 15 residues. CDR3 residues: CASSQPTARNQPQHF. The DNA of the CDR3 is TGTGCCAGCTCACAGCCGACAGCGCGCAATCAGCCCCAGCATTTT.

The J gene is TRBJ2-2, the V gene TRBV10-3; D is unresolved. This CDR3 region has 14 residues. Between the trimmed V and J ends, which lost 3 bases and 6 bases, there was a span of 11 bases. Germline V gene lookup returns CDR1 ENHRY and CDR2 SYGVKD. This CDR3 reads CAISEERQSGELFF. In DNA form, the CDR3 reads TGTGCCATCAGTGAAGAACGGCAATCCGGGGAGCTGTTTTTT.

This clonotype was seen repeatedly, ten times or more. This chain uses TRBV29-1 with TRBJ1-2, with TRBD1 matching over 9 bases. The CDR3 covers 15 residues. In germline, CDR1 is SQVTM, CDR2 ANQGSEA. V dropped 2 bases and J dropped 0; count of bases not matched to a gene: 4. The CDR3 reads CSVENRGPTNYGYTF. The CDR3 DNA sequence: TGCAGCGTTGAAAACAGGGGGCCAACTAACTATGGCTACACCTTC.

This clonotype was observed a handful of times. The chain has TRBV12-3 or TRBV12-4 and TRBJ2-2; tentatively, D is TRBD1 (7 bases). Trimming pared 5 bases from V and 6 bases from J, leaving 13 bases between. The CDR3 length is 14 residues. CDR3 coding DNA: TGTGCCAGCAGTCCCGACAGGGAGGCCGGGGAGCTGTTTTTT. It codes for CASSPDREAGELFF.

This clonotype was seen ten or more times. The genes are TRBV6-6 and TRBJ1-1; weak D call: TRBD1 (6 bases). The CDR3 loop spans 15 amino acids. In germline, CDR1 is MNHNY, CDR2 SVGAGI (reference sequence). V was trimmed by 7 bases and J by 1 base, leaving 16 bases between them. The CDR3 protein is CASTPKTGKNTEAFF. As DNA, the CDR3 is TGTGCCAGCACACCCAAAACAGGGAAGAACACTGAAGCTTTCTTT.

This clonotype came up many times. V and J are TRBV6-5 and TRBJ1-2; a weak D match, TRBD1 (6 bases). The germline gives CDR1 MNHEY, CDR2 SVGAGI. V gave up 4 bases and J gave up 1 base, with 13 bases separating them. The CDR3 contains 15 residues. The CDR3 nucleotides are TGTGCCAGCAGTTCCCGGGAGGGGGTTAACTATGGCTACACCTTC. Its protein product is CASSSREGVNYGYTF.

The chain is built from TRBV9 and TRBJ1-2, with 10 bases lining up with TRBD1. CDR3 length equals 18 residues. After removal of 0 bases from V and 2 bases from J, the junction contained 10 bases not matched to a gene. The germline V gene encodes CDR1 SGDLS and CDR2 YYNGEE. In nucleotides, the CDR3 is TGTGCCAGCAGCGTAGGCCTCTGGACAGGGGGATTCAACTATGGCTACACCTTC. Translation gives CASSVGLWTGGFNYGYTF.

V and J are TRBV20-1 and TRBJ2-7; perhaps TRBD1 as D (6 bases). Trimming took 6 bases from V and 5 from J, leaving 20 bases between them. In germline, CDR1 is DFQATT, CDR2 SNEGSKA (reference sequence). The CDR3 loop spans 14 amino acids. CDR3 protein: CSAPKTGLGHEQYF. The CDR3 DNA reads as TGCAGTGCACCAAAAACAGGGTTAGGGCACGAGCAGTACTTC.

The chain has TRBV5-1 and TRBJ1-1; 9 bases fit TRBD1. V trimming: 3 bases; J trimming: 4 bases; junction bases outside the gene matches: 7. The CDR3 totals 15 residues. CDR1 is SGHRS, CDR2 YFSETQ, per germline. The CDR3 bases are TGCGCCAGCAGCTCCGAGACAGGGGGTGGCACTGAAGCTTTCTTT. Translated: CASSSETGGGTEAFF.

At least ten counts were recorded for this clonotype. The CDR3 DNA sequence: TGTGCCACCCAGGGGGGGAAGAGCTCCTACAATGAGCAGTTCTTC. Amino acid sequence: CATQGGKSSYNEQFF. This sequence joins TRBV10-3 and TRBJ2-1; D may correspond to TRBD1 or TRBD2 (7 bases each). The CDR3 covers 15 residues. CDR1 and CDR2 from the germline V gene are ENHRY and SYGVKD. Trimming stripped 10 bases from V and 0 bases from J, with 16 bases between.

This clonotype showed up just a few times. CDR3 residues: CASSSHLLGTEAFF. Written as DNA, the CDR3 is TGTGCCAGCAGCTCTCACCTTTTGGGGACTGAAGCTTTCTTT. J is TRBJ1-1 and V is TRBV7-9; D gene unclear. V dropped 4 bases and J dropped 5 bases, with 14 bases sitting between them. From germline, CDR1 is SEHNR and CDR2 FQNEAQ (reference sequence). CDR3 size: 14 residues. The whole variable domain, remainder taken from reference TRBV7-9 and TRBJ1-1, is DTGVSQNPRHKITKRGQNVTFRCDPISEHNRLYWYRQTLGQGPEFLTYFQNEAQLEKSRLLSDRFSAERPKGSFSTLEIQRTEQGDSAMYLCASSSHLLGTEAFFGQGTRLTVV.